The 6 T cell receptor beta chains in this list originate from one sample, sequenced in a study of shared clonotypes between healthy human individuals (dated by TCRdb to the early 2020s). The library was obtained by the immunoSEQ multiplex PCR assay. The source is immuneACCESS, and TCRdb retained only in-frame sequences with V and J called. Part of the clones is not carried over; for the studies checked, unresolved V genes explain less than half of this, and the remainder is unexplained. Counted in this sample were more than 400,000 clones; 81% of them appeared once. In total, the top ten clones hold 12% of the sample. Sequenced: PBMCs. These receptors all come from a woman between 40 and 55 years old in good health. Some clones in this sample may be carry-over from other donors' samples.

The chain employs TRBV19 and TRBJ2-1, with 9 bases that match TRBD2. This CDR3 is 15 amino acids long. J gave up 4 bases and V 1 base, and 2 bases lay outside the gene matches. From germline, CDR1 is LNHDA and CDR2 SQIVND (reference sequence). DNA of the CDR3: TGTGCCAGTAGTATAGGTCTAGCGGGATACAATGAGCAGTTCTTC. Translated: CASSIGLAGYNEQFF.

The gene calls are TRBV7-2 and TRBJ2-1, with D hard to call. The germline V gene has CDR1 SGHTA and CDR2 FQGNSA. There are 15 residues in the CDR3. V was clipped by 1 base and J by 2 bases, with 9 bases between them. The CDR3 protein is CASSLDLGAYNEQFF. The CDR3 region has the DNA TGTGCCAGCAGCTTAGACCTAGGAGCCTACAATGAGCAGTTCTTC.

This clone has a single count. A far larger clone is a single base away, which makes a read error likely. The rearrangement links TRBV4-1 to TRBJ1-1; D is uncertain. Germline CDR1 MGHRA, CDR2 YSYEKL. The CDR3 contains 14 residues. CDR3 protein: CASSSGLLNTEASF. The CDR3 bases are TGCGCCAGCAGCTCCGGGTTGCTGAACACTGAAGCTTCCTTT.

This clone has ten or more counts. The sample contains more than one DNA sequence encoding this CDR3. The chain has TRBV15 and TRBJ2-1; 12 bases agree with TRBD2. Germline lookup yields CDR1 LNHNV and CDR2 YYDKDF (reference sequence). After removal of 3 bases from V and 9 bases from J, the junction contained 12 bases not matched to a gene. This CDR3 is built from 17 residues. CDR3 sequence (DNA): TGTGCCACCAGCAGGGCTCCTAGCGGGAGGGGCTCTAGTGAGCAGTTCTTC. This gives the protein CATSRAPSGRGSSEQFF.

Concerning this clone itself: A far larger clone differs by one base, so this is likely a read error. Different DNA sequences within this sample yield the same CDR3. V gene TRBV28 combines with J gene TRBJ2-5; 10 nucleotides line up with TRBD1. The CDR3 covers 18 residues. V trimming: 6 bases; J trimming: 2 bases; junction bases outside the gene matches: 15. Germline V lookup: CDR1 MDHEN, CDR2 SYDVKM. For the CDR3, the DNA is TGTGCCAGCAGCTTACCCGCCGGGACAGGGGTAGGGCAAGAGACCCAGTACTTC. This gives the protein CASSLPAGTGVGQETQYF.

The CDR3 nucleotides read TGTGCCAGCAGTTTATCCGGCCGAGGGAGCGGCTACACCTTC. Translated, it gives CASSLSGRGSGYTF. The chain couples TRBV28 to TRBJ1-2; D is undetermined. The germline V gene encodes CDR1 MDHEN and CDR2 SYDVKM. The CDR3 is 14 residues long. The ends were cut back, 1 base at V and 8 bases at J, with 14 bases in the middle.